Listed here are 21 T cell receptor beta chains from one sample, sequenced in a study of blood T cell repertoires in COVID-19. Some clones are missing from TCRdb's copy, which holds only in-frame ones; the method was immunoSEQ multiplex PCR. The sample includes about 60,000 clones, over 80% of them seen just once. The sequencing input was peripheral blood. The receptors here all came from a human donor with active COVID-19. The donor label of this sample is uncertain.

CDR3 amino acids: CAIRGGLNTGELFF. CDR3 DNA sequence: TGTGCCATCAGAGGCGGTTTGAACACCGGGGAGCTGTTTTTT. The chain uses TRBV15 and TRBJ2-2; D remains ambiguous. CDR3 length equals 14 residues. Trimming stripped 10 bases from V and 1 base from J, with 13 bases between. Germline-derived CDR1 and CDR2 are LNHNV and YYDKDF (reference sequence). The whole variable domain, remainder taken from reference TRBV15 and TRBJ2-2, is DAMVIQNPRYQVTQFGKPVTLSCSQTLNHNVMYWYQQKSSQAPKLLFHYYDKDFNNEADTPDNFQSRRPNTSFCFLDIRSPGLGDTAMYLCAIRGGLNTGELFFGEGSRLTVL.

The chain recombines TRBV4-2 with TRBJ2-3; D possibly corresponds to TRBD1 (5 bases). This CDR3 has 17 residues. Germline V gene lookup returns CDR1 LGHNA and CDR2 YNFKEQ. V lost 3 bases and J 1 base, leaving 17 bases between the germline ends. In nucleotides, the CDR3 is TGTGCCAGCAGCCAGGGTCCCAGGGTTACTCGCACAGATACGCAGTATTTT. Translating it yields CASSQGPRVTRTDTQYF.

The chain uses TRBV6-2 or TRBV6-3 and TRBJ2-3; 10 bases map to TRBD2. V shed 4 bases, J shed 3 bases, and the junction held 10 bases outside the gene matches. Germline CDR1 MNHEY, CDR2 SVGEGT. This CDR3 has 17 residues. The CDR3 sequence is CASSSLAGAMRTDTQYF. The CDR3 DNA is TGTGCCAGCAGTTCGCTAGCGGGAGCGATGAGGACAGATACGCAGTATTTT.

This chain uses TRBV7-2 with TRBJ2-7, with TRBD2 matching over 8 bases. Looked up from germline, CDR1 is SGHTA and CDR2 is FQGNSA. This CDR3 region has 15 residues. Trimming cost V 8 bases and J 4 bases; bases outside gene matches: 13. The DNA of the CDR3 is TGTGCCAGCTCGTACTTCCGCGGGGGGTTGTACGAGCAGTACTTC. This encodes CASSYFRGGLYEQYF.

This chain connects TRBV6-5 to TRBJ1-2, with D possibly matching TRBD1 (6 bases). Trimming took 6 bases from V and 7 from J, leaving 18 bases between them. Germline CDR1 and CDR2: MNHEY and SVGAGI. This CDR3 is 14 amino acids long. The CDR3, as DNA: TGTGCCAGCAGCTTTAGCGGGGGCAGGAGTGGCTACACCTTC. Translated: CASSFSGGRSGYTF.

The CDR3 sequence is CASSLIPSSGEYNEQFF. CDR3 DNA sequence: TGTGCCAGCAGCTTAATCCCGTCTAGCGGGGAGTACAATGAGCAGTTCTTC. This rearrangement joins TRBV7-3 to TRBJ2-1; 9 nucleotides match TRBD2. J gave up 4 bases and V 1 base, and 8 bases lay outside the gene matches. This CDR3 region has 17 residues. Germline V CDR1 and CDR2: SGHTA, FQGTGA.

V and J are TRBV3-1 (or the pseudogene TRBV3-2) and TRBJ2-7, with 13 bases aligning to TRBD2. V lost 4 bases to trimming and J lost 3 bases; unmatched junction nucleotides: 6. The germline CDR1 and CDR2 sequences are LGHDT and YNNKEL (reference sequence). The CDR3 runs to 16 residues. CDR3 residues: CASSLRLAGGLYEQYF. For the CDR3, the DNA is TGTGCCAGCAGCCTAAGACTAGCGGGAGGCCTCTACGAGCAGTACTTC.

The V call is TRBV13, the J call TRBJ2-7; 11 nucleotides align to TRBD2. The CDR3 has 13 amino acids. CDR1 PRHDT and CDR2 FYEKMQ come from the germline V gene (reference sequence). With 6 bases clipped from V and 5 bases from J, the junction kept 3 bases outside the gene matches. CDR3 nucleotides: TGTGCCAGCAGGCTAGCGGGAGGTAACGAGCAGTACTTC. This encodes CASRLAGGNEQYF.

J is TRBJ2-7 and V is TRBV29-1, with a tentative D call TRBD2 (6 bases). Germline assignment: CDR1 SQVTM and CDR2 ANQGSEA. Trimming stripped 3 bases from V and 4 bases from J, with 16 bases between. The length of the CDR3 is 14 residues. CDR3 loop: CSVDPGGTSYEQYF. Written as DNA, the CDR3 is TGCAGCGTTGACCCTGGCGGGACCAGTTACGAGCAGTACTTC.

The CDR3 loop is CASSFTGTTEEKLFF. CDR3 nucleotide sequence: TGCGCCAGCAGCTTTACCGGGACTACCGAAGAAAAACTGTTTTTT. The chain is built from TRBV5-1 and TRBJ1-4; the D gene is possibly TRBD1 (5 bases). V was cut by 2 bases and J by 8 bases, with 16 bases left in between. CDR1 is SGHRS, CDR2 YFSETQ, per germline. The CDR3 runs 15 residues.

The CDR3 DNA is TGTGCCAGCAGAGGAGGGCTGGGGGAGCAGTACTTC. Protein sequence: CASRGGLGEQYF. This rearrangement joins TRBV28 to TRBJ2-7, with D possibly matching TRBD2 (6 bases). V lost 6 bases and J 7 bases, leaving 13 bases between the germline ends. The length of the CDR3 is 12 residues. Germline CDR1 MDHEN, CDR2 SYDVKM.

The chain has TRBV29-1 and TRBJ2-4, with D possibly TRBD1 on 6 matching bases. Germline V lookup: CDR1 SQVTM, CDR2 ANQGSEA. Trimming removed 7 bases from V and 0 bases from J, with 13 bases in between. This CDR3 has 14 amino acids. The CDR3 DNA reads TGCAGCGCCAGGGACATCCTAGCCAAAAACATTCAGTACTTC. Protein product: CSARDILAKNIQYF.

This chain joins TRBV29-1 and TRBJ2-1; 8 bases agree with TRBD2. Germline V gives CDR1 SQVTM, CDR2 ANQGSEA. V trimming: 1 base; J trimming: 3 bases; junction bases outside the gene matches: 2. This CDR3 spans 14 amino acids. The CDR3 region is CSVEAGGFYNEQFF. For the CDR3, the DNA is TGCAGCGTTGAAGCGGGAGGGTTCTACAATGAGCAGTTCTTC.

The chain uses TRBV6-5 and TRBJ2-7; TRBD1 aligns across 7 bases. The CDR3 consists of 12 residues. The V and J ends lost 6 bases and 3 bases, in that order; junction bases with no gene match: 2. In germline, CDR1 is MNHEY, CDR2 SVGAGI. The CDR3 is CASRTGLYEQYF. CDR3 coding DNA: TGTGCCAGCAGGACAGGGCTCTACGAGCAGTACTTC.

This chain links TRBV15 with TRBJ2-3, with D possibly matching TRBD2 (6 bases). The CDR3 totals 16 residues. Germline V gives CDR1 LNHNV, CDR2 YYDKDF (reference sequence). Trimming shortened V by 0 bases and J by 5 bases, and 15 bases separated the two germline ends. In DNA, the CDR3 is TGTGCCACCAGCAGAGAGCGGCGGGGTTTGTTAGATACGCAGTATTTT. Encoded protein: CATSRERRGLLDTQYF.

Only a few counts were recorded for this clone. V and J are TRBV27 and TRBJ1-4, with 8 bases matching TRBD1. After removal of 5 bases from V and 7 bases from J, the junction contained 6 bases not matched to a gene. CDR1 is MNHEY, CDR2 SMNVEV, per germline (reference sequence). The CDR3 runs to 14 residues. CDR3 coding DNA: TGTGCCAGCAGTCCAGGGGGCTTGGGTGAAAAACTGTTTTTT. This translates into CASSPGGLGEKLFF.

The chain couples TRBV10-3 to TRBJ1-4, with TRBD1 matching 10 bases. Unmatched junction bases numbered 6, after V lost 2 bases and J lost 6 bases. The germline V gene has CDR1 ENHRY and CDR2 SYGVKD. The CDR3 is 16 residues long. The CDR3 region is CAISEASGTGDEKLFF. The CDR3 DNA reads as TGTGCCATCAGTGAGGCTTCCGGGACAGGGGATGAAAAACTGTTTTTT.

This clone was found once. The gene calls are TRBV28 and TRBJ2-6; 11 nucleotides line up with TRBD1. Germline V CDR1 and CDR2: MDHEN, SYDVKM. Germline trimming cut 2 bases from V and 7 bases from J; bases unmatched to any gene: 13. The CDR3 runs to 19 residues. CDR3 sequence: CASSLPYGTGGSDANVLTF. The CDR3 DNA reads as TGTGCCAGCAGTTTACCCTATGGGACAGGGGGGTCTGATGCCAACGTCCTGACTTTC.

The J gene is TRBJ1-1, the V gene TRBV7-3, with D maybe TRBD1 (6 bases). V gave up 5 bases and J gave up 9 bases, with 13 bases separating them. This CDR3 comprises 12 residues. Germline CDR1 is SGHTA and CDR2 is FQGTGA. The CDR3 DNA follows: TGTGCCAGCAGCCAAGGGGGGGCCCAAGCTTTCTTT. Protein: CASSQGGAQAFF.

This chain joins TRBV6-2 or TRBV6-3 and TRBJ1-5; 9 bases fit TRBD1. The ends lost 4 bases at V and 5 bases at J; junction bases unmatched: 9. The CDR3 is 16 amino acids. From germline, CDR1 is MNHEY and CDR2 SVGEGT. CDR3 nucleotides: TGTGCCAGCAGTTGGGACAGGGAATGGTACGATCAGCCCCAGCATTTT. Translation gives CASSWDREWYDQPQHF.

The V gene is TRBV4-3, the J gene TRBJ2-7; 8 positions agree with TRBD1. This CDR3 region has 16 residues. The germline V gene has CDR1 LGHNA and CDR2 YSLEER. Trimming at V came to 0 bases and at J to 3 bases, leaving 7 bases not matched to a gene. CDR3 residues: CASSQDAGTGIYEQYF. The DNA of the CDR3 is TGCGCCAGCAGCCAAGATGCTGGGACAGGTATCTACGAGCAGTACTTC.